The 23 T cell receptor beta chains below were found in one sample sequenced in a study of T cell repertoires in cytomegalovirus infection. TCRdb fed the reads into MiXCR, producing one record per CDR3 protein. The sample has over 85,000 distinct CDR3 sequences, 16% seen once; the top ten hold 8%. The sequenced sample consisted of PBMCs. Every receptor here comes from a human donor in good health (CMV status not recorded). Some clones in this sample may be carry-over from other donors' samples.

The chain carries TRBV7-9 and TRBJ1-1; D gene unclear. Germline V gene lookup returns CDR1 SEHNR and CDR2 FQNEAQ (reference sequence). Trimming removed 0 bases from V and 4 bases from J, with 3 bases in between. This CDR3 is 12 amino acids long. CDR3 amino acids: CASSLAFTEAFF. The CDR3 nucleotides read TGTGCCAGCAGCTTAGCGTTCACTGAAGCTTTCTTT.

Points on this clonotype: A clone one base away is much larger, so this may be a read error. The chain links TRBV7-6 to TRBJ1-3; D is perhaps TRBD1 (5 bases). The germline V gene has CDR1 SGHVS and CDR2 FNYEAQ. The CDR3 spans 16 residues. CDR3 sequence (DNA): TGTGCCAGCAGCTTATGGACGGGGGGAGGAGGAAACACCAAATATTTT. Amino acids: CASSLWTGGGGNTKYF. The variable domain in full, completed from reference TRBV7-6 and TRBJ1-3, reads GAGVSQSPRYKVTKRGQDVALRCDPISGHVSLYWYRQALGQGPEFLTYFNYEAQQDKSGLPNDRFSAERPEGSISTLTIQRTEQRDSAMYRCASSLWTGGGGNTKYFGEGSWLTVV.

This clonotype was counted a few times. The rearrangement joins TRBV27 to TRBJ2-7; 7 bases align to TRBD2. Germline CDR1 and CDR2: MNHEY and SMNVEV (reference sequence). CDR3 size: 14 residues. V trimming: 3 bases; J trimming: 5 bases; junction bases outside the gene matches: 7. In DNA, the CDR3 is TGTGCCAGCAGTTTGGCGGAGGGGAGGGACGAGCAGTACTTC. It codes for CASSLAEGRDEQYF.

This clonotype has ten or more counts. The CDR3 DNA is TGTGCCAGCAGTCCCCAGCAAGGGACGAGCACAGATACGCAGTATTTT. Translation gives CASSPQQGTSTDTQYF. J is TRBJ2-3 and V is TRBV12-3 or TRBV12-4; D may match TRBD1 or TRBD2 (5 bases each). The CDR3 has 16 residues. V dropped 5 bases and J dropped 0 bases, with 15 bases sitting between them.

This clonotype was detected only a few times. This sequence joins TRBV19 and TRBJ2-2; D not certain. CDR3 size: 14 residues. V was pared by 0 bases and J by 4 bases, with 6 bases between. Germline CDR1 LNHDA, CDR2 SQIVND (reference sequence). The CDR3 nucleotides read TGTGCCAGTAGTATAGATTGGCCCACCGGGGAGCTGTTTTTT. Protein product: CASSIDWPTGELFF.

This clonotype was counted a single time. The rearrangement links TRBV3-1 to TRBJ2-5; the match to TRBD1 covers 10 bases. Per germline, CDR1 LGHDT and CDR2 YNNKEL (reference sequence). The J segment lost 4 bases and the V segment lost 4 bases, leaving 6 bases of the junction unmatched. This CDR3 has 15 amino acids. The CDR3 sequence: CASSRPGTGVETQYF. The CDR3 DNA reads TGTGCCAGCAGCCGGCCCGGGACAGGGGTAGAGACCCAGTACTTC.

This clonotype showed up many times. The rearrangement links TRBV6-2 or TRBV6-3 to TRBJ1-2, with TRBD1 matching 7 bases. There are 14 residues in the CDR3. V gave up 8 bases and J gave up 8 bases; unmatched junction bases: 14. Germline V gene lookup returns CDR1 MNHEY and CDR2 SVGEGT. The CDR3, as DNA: TGTGCCAGCTCGATCAGGGGGTCGGCGTCCGGCTACACCTTC. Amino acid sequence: CASSIRGSASGYTF.

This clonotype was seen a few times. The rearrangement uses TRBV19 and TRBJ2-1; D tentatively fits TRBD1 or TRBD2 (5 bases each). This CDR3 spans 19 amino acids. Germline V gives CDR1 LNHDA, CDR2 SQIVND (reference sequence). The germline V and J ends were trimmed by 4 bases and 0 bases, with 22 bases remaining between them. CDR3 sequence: CASSTGYSGRFSSYNEQFF. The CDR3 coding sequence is TGTGCCAGTAGTACCGGGTATTCGGGGCGCTTTAGCTCCTACAATGAGCAGTTCTTC.

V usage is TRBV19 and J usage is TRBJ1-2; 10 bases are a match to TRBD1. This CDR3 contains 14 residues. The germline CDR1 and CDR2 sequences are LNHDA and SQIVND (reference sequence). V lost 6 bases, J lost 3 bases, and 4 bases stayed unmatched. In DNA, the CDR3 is TGTGCCAGTAGCGCGGGACAGGGGTACTATGGCTACACCTTC. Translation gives CASSAGQGYYGYTF.

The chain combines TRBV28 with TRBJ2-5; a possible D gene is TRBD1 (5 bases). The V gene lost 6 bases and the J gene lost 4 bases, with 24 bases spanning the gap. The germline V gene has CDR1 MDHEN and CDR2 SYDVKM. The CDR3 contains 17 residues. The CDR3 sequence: CASSSPLRGHSPETQYF. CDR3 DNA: TGTGCCAGCAGCTCACCTCTTAGGGGCCATTCCCCAGAGACCCAGTACTTC.

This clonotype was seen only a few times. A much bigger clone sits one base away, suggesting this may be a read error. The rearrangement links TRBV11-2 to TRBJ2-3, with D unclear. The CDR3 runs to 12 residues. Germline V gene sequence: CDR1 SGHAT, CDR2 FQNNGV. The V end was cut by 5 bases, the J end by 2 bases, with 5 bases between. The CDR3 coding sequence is TGTGCCAGCAGCATCGACACAGATACGCAGTATTTT. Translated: CASSIDTDTQYF.

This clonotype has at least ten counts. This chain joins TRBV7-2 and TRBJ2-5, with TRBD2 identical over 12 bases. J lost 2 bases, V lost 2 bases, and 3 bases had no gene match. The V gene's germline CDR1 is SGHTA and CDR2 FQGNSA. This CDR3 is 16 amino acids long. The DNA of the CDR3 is TGTGCCAGCAGCTTATCGACTAGCGGGGGACAAGAGACCCAGTACTTC. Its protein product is CASSLSTSGGQETQYF.

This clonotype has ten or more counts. Here the CDR3 DNA reads TGTGCCAGCAGCCAAGACAGCTTCGGAGCGGATACGCAGTATTTT. Translating it yields CASSQDSFGADTQYF. The V and J genes are TRBV7-3 and TRBJ2-3; possibly TRBD1 for D (5 bases). The CDR3 has 15 amino acids. V shed 5 bases and J shed 6 bases, with 18 bases lying between them. Germline CDR1 is SGHTA and CDR2 is FQGTGA.

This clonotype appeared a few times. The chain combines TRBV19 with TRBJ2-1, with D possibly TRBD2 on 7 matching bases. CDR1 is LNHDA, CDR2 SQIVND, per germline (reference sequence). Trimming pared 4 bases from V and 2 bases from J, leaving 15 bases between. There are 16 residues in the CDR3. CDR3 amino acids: CASSTPGAGAYNEQFF. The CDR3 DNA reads TGTGCCAGTAGTACCCCAGGGGCGGGGGCCTACAATGAGCAGTTCTTC.

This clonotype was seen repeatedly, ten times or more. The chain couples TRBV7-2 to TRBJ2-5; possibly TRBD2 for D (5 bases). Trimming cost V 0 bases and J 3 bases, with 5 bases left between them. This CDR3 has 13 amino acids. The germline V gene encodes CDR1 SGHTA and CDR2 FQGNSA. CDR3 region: CASSLAAEETQYF. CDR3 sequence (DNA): TGTGCCAGCAGCTTAGCAGCGGAAGAGACCCAGTACTTC. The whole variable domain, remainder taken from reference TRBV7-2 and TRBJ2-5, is GAGVSQSPSNKVTEKGKDVELRCDPISGHTALYWYRQSLGQGLEFLIYFQGNSAPDKSGLPSDRFSAERTGGSVSTLTIQRTQQEDSAVYLCASSLAAEETQYFGPGTRLLVL.

CDR3 sequence (DNA): TGCGCCAGCAGCTTGGATCCTAGCGGGGGGACGTCTGGGGCCAACGTCCTGACTTTC. Encoded protein: CASSLDPSGGTSGANVLTF. The rearrangement uses TRBV5-1 and TRBJ2-6; 11 positions match TRBD2. This CDR3 has 19 residues. Unmatched junction bases numbered 6, after V lost 0 bases and J lost 1 base. Germline V lookup: CDR1 SGHRS, CDR2 YFSETQ.

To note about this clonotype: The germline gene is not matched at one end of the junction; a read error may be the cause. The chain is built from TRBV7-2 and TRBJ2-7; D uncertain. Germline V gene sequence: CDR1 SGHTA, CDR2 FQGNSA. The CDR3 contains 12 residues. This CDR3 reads CASSLGNYEHHF. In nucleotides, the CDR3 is TGTGCCAGCAGCTTGGGAAACTACGAGCACCACTTC. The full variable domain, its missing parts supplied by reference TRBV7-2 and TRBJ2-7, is GAGVSQSPSNKVTEKGKDVELRCDPISGHTALYWYRQSLGQGLEFLIYFQGNSAPDKSGLPSDRFSAERTGGSVSTLTIQRTQQEDSAVYLCASSLGNYEHHFGPGTRLTVT.

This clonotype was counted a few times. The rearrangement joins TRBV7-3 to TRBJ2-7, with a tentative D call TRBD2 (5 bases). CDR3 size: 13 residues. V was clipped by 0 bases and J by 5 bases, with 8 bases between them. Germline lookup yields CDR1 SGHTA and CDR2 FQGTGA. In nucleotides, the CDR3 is TGTGCCAGCAGCTTAACTCGGGATCACGAGCAGTACTTC. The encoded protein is CASSLTRDHEQYF.

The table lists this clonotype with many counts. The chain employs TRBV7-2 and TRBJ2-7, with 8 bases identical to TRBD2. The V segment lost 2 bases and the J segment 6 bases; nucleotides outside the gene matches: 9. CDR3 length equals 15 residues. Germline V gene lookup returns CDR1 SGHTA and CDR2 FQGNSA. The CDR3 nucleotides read TGTGCCAGCAGCTTATTCCGGGGGGGCCTCGGCGAGCAGTACTTC. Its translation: CASSLFRGGLGEQYF.

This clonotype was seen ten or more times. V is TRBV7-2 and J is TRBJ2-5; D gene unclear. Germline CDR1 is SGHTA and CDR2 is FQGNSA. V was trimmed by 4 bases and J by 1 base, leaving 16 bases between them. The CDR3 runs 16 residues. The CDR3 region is CASSSLSVGIQETQYF. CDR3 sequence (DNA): TGTGCCAGCAGCTCCCTGTCAGTGGGGATCCAAGAGACCCAGTACTTC.

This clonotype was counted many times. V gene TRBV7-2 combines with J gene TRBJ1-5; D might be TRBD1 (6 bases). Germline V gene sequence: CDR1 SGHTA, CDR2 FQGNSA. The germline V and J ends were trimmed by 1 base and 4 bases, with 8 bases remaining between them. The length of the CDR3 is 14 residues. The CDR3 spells CASSLDRDNQPQHF. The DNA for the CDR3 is TGTGCCAGCAGCTTAGACAGGGATAATCAGCCCCAGCATTTT.

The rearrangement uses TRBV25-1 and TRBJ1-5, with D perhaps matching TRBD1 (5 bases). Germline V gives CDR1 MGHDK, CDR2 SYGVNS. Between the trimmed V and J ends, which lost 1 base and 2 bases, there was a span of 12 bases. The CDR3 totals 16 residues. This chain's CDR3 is CASSESTGGRNQPQHF. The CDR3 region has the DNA TGTGCCAGCAGTGAATCGACCGGGGGTCGCAATCAGCCCCAGCATTTT.

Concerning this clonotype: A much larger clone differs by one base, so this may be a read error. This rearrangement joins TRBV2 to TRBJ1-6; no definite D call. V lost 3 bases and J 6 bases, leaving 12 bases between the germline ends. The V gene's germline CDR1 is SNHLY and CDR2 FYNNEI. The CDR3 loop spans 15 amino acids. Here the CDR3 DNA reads TGTGCCAGCAGTGATAAGGACTTGTTTAATTCACCCCTCCACTTT. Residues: CASSDKDLFNSPLHF. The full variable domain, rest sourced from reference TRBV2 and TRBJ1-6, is EPEVTQTPSHQVTQMGQEVILRCVPISNHLYFYWYRQILGQKVEFLVSFYNNEISEKSEIFDDQFSVERPDGSNFTLKIRSTKLEDSAMYFCASSDKDLFNSPLHFGNGTRLTVT.